The rows below give T cell receptor beta chains drawn from one sample of a study of Tregs in tolerant kidney transplant recipients. Measured with immunoSEQ multiplex PCR; TCRdb has only the in-frame clones, and not every one. Here the sample spans approximately 100,000 clones, 93% being singletons. The sequences come from CD4+ T cells from blood, collected before the transplant. These receptors all stem from a human donor who received a combined kidney and bone marrow transplant. The conserved cysteine and the conserved F or W are not part of the CDR3 here. The D gene is left open where the match is weak. Only part of the rows carry a size: once, few, many, or a class if the clone is expanded.

V gene	clone size	D gene	CDR3 protein
TRBV7-2	NA	NA	ASSTAGVQKLF
TRBV19	once	NA	ASSTVSGETETQY
TRBV6-5	NA	NA	ASSYSPRGTGEKLF
TRBV27	NA	TRBD1	ASGRQGSYEQY
TRBV7-2	NA	NA	ASSFSRGERNEQF
TRBV9	NA	TRBD1	ASSRQGAGTEAF
TRBV28	NA	TRBD1	ASSHRGQTNSPLH
TRBV4-2	once	NA	ASSRPGQGEKLF
TRBV11-3	NA	NA	ASSFLVANTGELF
TRBV27	NA	TRBD2	ASSETSGQETQY
TRBV9	NA	TRBD2	ASSVGLAGSTGELF
TRBV6-6	NA	NA	ASSPDSVRFTQY
TRBV13	NA	NA	ASSLGGVTNYGYT
TRBV7-3	NA	NA	ASSPQGVIDEQF
TRBV5-1	NA	NA	ASSGASTPTGELF
TRBV19	NA	NA	ASSSHSYEQY
TRBV21-1	NA	NA	ASSVRQGGLNQPQH
TRBV6-6	NA	TRBD2	ASSQAGYYEQY
TRBV5-1	few	TRBD1	ASSPGTETNTIY
TRBV5-6	NA	NA	ASSYRQDSPLH
TRBV6-1	NA	TRBD1	ASSERTGGAGVVYEQY
TRBV19	NA	TRBD1	ASSIADRVGQPQH
TRBV19	NA	NA	ATSRSAWGNTIY
TRBV28	NA	NA	ASSLLGPENQPQH
TRBV6-1	NA	NA	ATSRAGTDTQY
TRBV30	NA	TRBD1	AWGRDRDYGYT
TRBV30	NA	NA	AWSVFLSRAEAF
TRBV30	NA	NA	AWSRRATGELF
TRBV9	few	NA	ASSVGANNNEQF
TRBV11-2	NA	NA	ASSLRGYGSSYNEQF
TRBV6-6	NA	TRBD1	ASSPQGAGNYGYT
TRBV7-8	NA	NA	ASNALTSTDTQY